The 22 T cell receptor beta chains below come from one sample, sequenced in a study of human T cells and chemical hapten exposure. The time point: patch test 1, 2 weeks after DPC sensitization. Treatment specified: therapeutic diphenylcyclopropenone sensitization with weekly scalp DPC. TCRdb used MiXCR to reprocess the RACE reads, holding one entry per CDR3 protein. This sample carries around 160,000 distinct CDR3 sequences, 14% of them seen once, and the ten largest clones take 1.7%. The sample was whole blood, taken in connection with sensitization to the hapten diphenylcyclopropenone (DPC). The receptor source for this set is a woman aged 25 to 39 with alopecia areata. Some clones in this sample may be carry-over from other donors' samples.

Ten or more counts support this clonotype. The chain has TRBV6-1 and TRBJ2-1; D uncertain. From germline, CDR1 is MNHNS and CDR2 SASEGT. V dropped 7 bases and J dropped 2 bases, with 9 bases sitting between them. This CDR3 region has 13 residues. The DNA of the CDR3 is TGTGCCAGCACCGCACGCACCTACAATGAGCAGTTCTTC. The encoded protein is CASTARTYNEQFF.

The chain links TRBV12-3 or TRBV12-4 to TRBJ2-1; 11 bases fit TRBD1. The ends lost 4 bases at V and 5 bases at J; junction bases unmatched: 4. This CDR3 spans 15 amino acids. The CDR3 is CASSSGTGGHNEQFF. The CDR3 DNA reads as TGTGCCAGCAGTTCCGGGACAGGGGGACACAATGAGCAGTTCTTC.

This clonotype was counted only a few times. V gene TRBV5-6 combines with J gene TRBJ2-5; 8 bases agree with TRBD2. Germline V gene data show CDR1 as SGHDT and CDR2 as YYEEEE. The CDR3 has 16 residues. With 4 bases clipped from V and 5 bases from J, the junction kept 13 bases outside the gene matches. The CDR3 nucleotides read TGTGCCAGCAGCCAAAGGACTAGCCTCTTATTTGAGACCCAGTACTTC. Protein sequence: CASSQRTSLLFETQYF.

This clonotype came up a few times. The chain employs TRBV25-1 and TRBJ1-1; 10 nucleotides line up with TRBD1. The CDR3 has 16 amino acids. Trimming at V came to 5 bases and at J to 11 bases, leaving 17 bases not matched to a gene. The V gene's germline CDR1 is MGHDK and CDR2 SYGVNS. For the CDR3, the DNA is TGTGCCAGCAGTCCTAAGAGCGGACCGGGACAGGGGTACGCTTTCTTT. It yields the protein CASSPKSGPGQGYAFF. Complete variable domain (other parts from reference TRBV25-1 and TRBJ1-1): EADIYQTPRYLVIGTGKKITLECSQTMGHDKMYWYQQDPGMELHLIHYSYGVNSTEKGDLSSESTVSRIRTEHFPLTLESARPSHTSQYLCASSPKSGPGQGYAFFGQGTRLTVV.

This clonotype was observed a few times. V gene TRBV25-1 combines with J gene TRBJ2-6; possibly TRBD2 for D (6 bases). V was pared by 0 bases and J by 0 bases, with 9 bases between. The CDR3 sequence is 17 residues long. Germline V lookup: CDR1 MGHDK, CDR2 SYGVNS. CDR3 sequence: CASSEYLGSSGANVLTF. For the CDR3, the DNA is TGTGCCAGCAGTGAATACCTCGGGAGCTCTGGGGCCAACGTCCTGACTTTC.

The sample holds many counts of this clonotype. The chain joins TRBV27 to TRBJ2-5; weak D call: TRBD2 (6 bases). This CDR3 contains 14 residues. The V gene lost 5 bases and the J gene lost 9 bases, with 19 bases spanning the gap. Looked up from germline, CDR1 is MNHEY and CDR2 is SMNVEV (reference sequence). CDR3 protein: CASSPRDSRTAQYF. CDR3 DNA: TGTGCCAGCAGTCCTCGGGACTCTAGGACGGCCCAGTACTTC.

The chain is built from TRBV24-1 and TRBJ2-3; a weak D match, TRBD2 (6 bases). The CDR3 contains 16 residues. Germline assignment: CDR1 KGHDR and CDR2 SFDVKD. Trimming took 6 bases from V and 0 from J, leaving 15 bases between them. The CDR3 nucleotides read TGTGCCACCAGTTCGGATAGCGGTCCTAGCACAGATACGCAGTATTTT. It encodes CATSSDSGPSTDTQYF.

The chain uses TRBV7-8 and TRBJ2-5, with a weak D call TRBD1 (6 bases). Trimming removed 3 bases from V and 5 bases from J, with 25 bases in between. The CDR3 has 18 residues. Germline CDR1 SGHVS, CDR2 FQNEAQ. In nucleotides, the CDR3 is TGTGCCAGCAGCTTTTTCGTCGGGACATCAACGTCGCTGGAGACCCAGTACTTC. As protein: CASSFFVGTSTSLETQYF.

The chain couples TRBV10-3 to TRBJ1-6, with D maybe TRBD1 (6 bases). The CDR3 loop spans 14 amino acids. V was pared by 3 bases and J by 9 bases, with 12 bases between. Germline-derived CDR1 and CDR2 are ENHRY and SYGVKD. The CDR3 coding sequence is TGTGCCATCAGTGAACAGGGTATTGGTTCACCCCTCCACTTT. Protein: CAISEQGIGSPLHF.

The V gene is TRBV20-1, the J gene TRBJ1-1; TRBD1 matches 7 bases. V dropped 6 bases and J dropped 2; count of bases not matched to a gene: 6. The CDR3 sequence is 13 residues long. Looked up from germline, CDR1 is DFQATT and CDR2 is SNEGSKA (reference sequence). The DNA for the CDR3 is TGCAGTGCCAGACGGGACAGAAACACTGAAGCTTTCTTT. As protein: CSARRDRNTEAFF.

This chain joins TRBV12-5 and TRBJ1-3; D is ambiguous. The V end was cut by 0 bases, the J end by 2 bases, with 20 bases between. Germline-derived CDR1 and CDR2 are LGHNT and FRNRAP. The CDR3 has 19 amino acids. Here the CDR3 DNA reads TGTGCTAGTGGTTTGGTTATAAAAAGATACACTGATACTGGAAACACCATATATTTT. It is translated as CASGLVIKRYTDTGNTIYF. Drawing the rest from reference TRBV12-5 and TRBJ1-3, the complete variable domain is DARVTQTPRHKVTEMGQEVTMRCQPILGHNTVFWYRQTMMQGLELLAYFRNRAPLDDSGMPKDRFSAEMPDATLATLKIQPSEPRDSAVYFCASGLVIKRYTDTGNTIYFGEGSWLTVV.

This clonotype has a count of ten or more. The chain uses TRBV12-3 or TRBV12-4 and TRBJ2-7; the match to TRBD1 covers 8 bases. The CDR3 length is 14 residues. The V gene end was trimmed by 5 bases and the J gene end by 5 bases; junction bases not matched to a gene: 8. The CDR3 region is CASSQGQGRNEQYF. The CDR3 nucleotides are TGTGCCAGCAGTCAAGGACAGGGTAGGAACGAGCAGTACTTC.

The chain couples TRBV29-1 to TRBJ2-2, with a weak D call TRBD2 (6 bases). The V and J ends lost 7 bases and 7 bases respectively, with 13 bases between them. The germline V gene encodes CDR1 SQVTM and CDR2 ANQGSEA. The CDR3 length is 12 residues. CDR3 bases: TGCAGCGGGAGGACTAATGGCGGGGAGCTGTTTTTT. Translated, it gives CSGRTNGGELFF.

This clonotype was detected ten times or more. V gene TRBV6-2 or TRBV6-3 combines with J gene TRBJ1-1; D is unclear. The CDR3 is made up of 13 amino acids. Trimming removed 3 bases from V and 7 bases from J, with 12 bases in between. Germline V CDR1 and CDR2: MNHEY, SVGEGT. The CDR3 here is CASSYSAVVEAFF. The CDR3 nucleotides are TGTGCCAGCAGTTATTCGGCAGTGGTTGAAGCTTTCTTT.

This rearrangement joins TRBV2 to TRBJ2-3; TRBD1 is a possible D gene (7 bases). Germline values: CDR1 SNHLY, CDR2 FYNNEI. V lost 0 bases, J lost 13 bases, and 17 bases lay in between. This CDR3 region has 14 residues. The CDR3 sequence: CASSEALPGRGEYF. CDR3 nucleotide sequence: TGTGCCAGCAGTGAAGCGCTTCCGGGCAGGGGGGAGTATTTT.

The V gene is TRBV7-8, the J gene TRBJ2-7, with TRBD1 matching 8 bases. CDR1 is SGHVS and CDR2 is FQNEAQ in the germline V gene. The CDR3 is 17 residues long. The junction had 13 bases not matched to a gene; V was cut back by 5 bases and J by 1 base. DNA of the CDR3: TGTGCCAGCAGCGTATTTACCTGGACAGGGATATCCTACGAGCAGTACTTC. It codes for CASSVFTWTGISYEQYF.

In its sample, this clonotype was seen many times. The V and J genes are TRBV18 and TRBJ2-4, with a weak D call TRBD2 (5 bases). Looked up from germline, CDR1 is KGHSH and CDR2 is LQKENI. The V and J ends lost 8 bases and 0 bases respectively, with 11 bases between them. This CDR3 spans 14 amino acids. In nucleotides, the CDR3 is TGTGCCAGCAGTCCTGGACTAGCCAAAAACATTCAGTACTTC. Encoded protein: CASSPGLAKNIQYF.

This chain links TRBV5-1 with TRBJ2-2, with a tentative D call TRBD2 (5 bases). Trimming cost V 1 base and J 6 bases, with 10 bases left between them. Looked up from germline, CDR1 is SGHRS and CDR2 is YFSETQ. The CDR3 sequence is 14 residues long. The CDR3 sequence: CASSLQLAPGELFF. The CDR3 DNA is TGCGCCAGCAGCTTGCAATTAGCGCCCGGGGAGCTGTTTTTT.

The chain has TRBV11-3 and TRBJ2-1, with 10 bases that match TRBD1. The CDR3 runs to 15 residues. Germline CDR1 is SGHNT and CDR2 is YENEEA. J was trimmed by 6 bases and V by 4 bases; bases with no gene match: 6. The CDR3 is CASSSRTGGGNEQFF. Written as DNA, the CDR3 is TGTGCCAGCAGCTCCCGGACAGGGGGGGGCAATGAGCAGTTCTTC.

For the CDR3, the DNA is TGTGCCAGCAGTGGCATTAATTCACCCCTCCACTTT. This sequence encodes CASSGINSPLHF. The rearrangement joins TRBV6-6 to TRBJ1-6, with D hard to call. This CDR3 contains 12 residues. V shed 5 bases and J shed 6 bases, with 5 bases lying between them. Germline-derived CDR1 and CDR2 are MNHNY and SVGAGI (reference sequence).

The genes are TRBV9 and TRBJ2-5; 7 nucleotides align to TRBD1. From germline, CDR1 is SGDLS and CDR2 YYNGEE. The ends lost 3 bases at V and 1 base at J; junction bases unmatched: 3. CDR3 length: 14 amino acids. CDR3 protein: CASSAGTAQETQYF. The CDR3 DNA reads as TGTGCCAGCAGCGCCGGGACAGCCCAAGAGACCCAGTACTTC.

This clonotype was observed a handful of times. This sequence joins TRBV28 and TRBJ2-7; 10 nucleotides agree with TRBD1. This CDR3 has 15 residues. Germline CDR1 MDHEN, CDR2 SYDVKM. After removal of 5 bases from V and 7 bases from J, the junction contained 11 bases not matched to a gene. CDR3 sequence: CASSAHDRGLSEQYF. The CDR3 DNA reads as TGTGCCAGCAGTGCTCACGACAGGGGGCTGAGTGAGCAGTACTTC.